The T cell receptor (beta chain) under discussion was sequenced for a study of cytomegalovirus exposure and HLA in healthy donors. Study findings and constraints: A later analysis showed TCR association rates differing by HLA locus, peaking at DRB1 and lowest at HLA-C.

On this clone: What it recognizes is unknown.

In the PCR, 60 Vbeta and 13 Jbeta primers were used. The data were produced by immunoSEQ multiplex PCR, yet TCRdb's version contains in-frame clones alone and is incomplete. The sample consists of more than 85,000 clones, over 60% of them appearing once. J was trimmed by 6 bases and V by 5 bases; bases with no gene match: 23. Germline values: CDR1 SSHAT, CDR2 FNYEAQ (reference sequence). CDR3 length: 21 amino acids. The sequencing input was PBMCs. The chain couples TRBV7-7 to TRBJ2-1; 12 bases are a match to TRBD2. The source is a woman aged 25 to 39 in good health and CMV-seronegative. The CDR3 nucleotides are TGTGCCAGCAGCCCAAACCAACCTGGACTAGCGGGACCGTATTTAGTCAATGAGCAGTTCTTC. Its protein is CASSPNQPGLAGPYLVNEQFF.